These 18 T cell receptor beta chains were all obtained from the same sample, sequenced in a study of blood T cell repertoires in COVID-19. Sequencing used immunoSEQ multiplex PCR; TCRdb keeps in-frame clones, though not all of them. The data contain roughly 340,000 clones, around 87% of them singletons. Sequenced: peripheral blood. These receptors were obtained from a woman between 45 and 65 years old with COVID-19, enrolled during active disease.

The V and J genes are TRBV29-1 and TRBJ1-4, with 9 positions matching TRBD1. The CDR3 is 15 residues long. Germline trimming cut 4 bases from V and 8 bases from J; bases unmatched to any gene: 11. CDR1 and CDR2 from the germline V gene are SQVTM and ANQGSEA. CDR3 coding DNA: TGCAGCGTTGCCCGCTCACAGGGGGCCCACGAAAAACTGTTTTTT. Its protein product is CSVARSQGAHEKLFF.

The chain combines TRBV25-1 with TRBJ2-2; D call uncertain. The V gene lost 1 base and the J gene lost 4 bases, with 7 bases spanning the gap. Germline loops: CDR1 MGHDK, CDR2 SYGVNS. The CDR3 length is 14 residues. The CDR3 nucleotides read TGTGCCAGCAGTGAATCTCAGGTCACCGGGGAGCTGTTTTTT. It encodes CASSESQVTGELFF. Using reference TRBV25-1 and TRBJ2-2 for the parts outside the CDR3, the full variable domain is EADIYQTPRYLVIGTGKKITLECSQTMGHDKMYWYQQDPGMELHLIHYSYGVNSTEKGDLSSESTVSRIRTEHFPLTLESARPSHTSQYLCASSESQVTGELFFGEGSRLTVL.

The V call is TRBV5-1, the J call TRBJ2-1, with 9 bases aligning to TRBD1. Trimming at V came to 4 bases and at J to 3 bases, leaving 8 bases not matched to a gene. Germline-derived CDR1 and CDR2 are SGHRS and YFSETQ. This CDR3 comprises 16 residues. In nucleotides, the CDR3 is TGCGCCAGCAGCCGTGGACCGGGACAGGGCTACAATGAGCAGTTCTTC. The encoded protein is CASSRGPGQGYNEQFF.

The chain employs TRBV15 and TRBJ2-2; no clear D. CDR1 is LNHNV and CDR2 is YYDKDF in the germline V gene (reference sequence). Trimming left V 5 bases short and J 7 bases short, with 8 bases between. This CDR3 region has 12 residues. The CDR3 loop is CATSGQYGELFF. As DNA, the CDR3 is TGTGCCACCAGCGGGCAATACGGGGAGCTGTTTTTT.

The V and J genes are TRBV6-5 and TRBJ1-2; D may be TRBD1 (6 bases). This CDR3 region has 14 residues. From germline, CDR1 is MNHEY and CDR2 SVGAGI. V was cut by 9 bases and J by 7 bases, with 21 bases left in between. CDR3 protein: CASKINGGFGGYTF. DNA of the CDR3: TGTGCCAGTAAAATAAATGGGGGCTTTGGTGGCTACACCTTC.

The chain links TRBV6-5 to TRBJ2-7, with 11 nucleotides matching TRBD2. The germline V gene encodes CDR1 MNHEY and CDR2 SVGAGI. The trim removed 6 bases at V and 4 bases at J, leaving 8 bases unmatched. The CDR3 is 15 residues long. CDR3 sequence reads: CASRFWTSGQYEQYF. In nucleotides, the CDR3 is TGTGCCAGCAGATTCTGGACTAGCGGGCAATACGAGCAGTACTTC.

This clone appeared a single time. The chain combines TRBV11-3 with TRBJ2-7; D gene unclear. CDR1 and CDR2 (germline): SGHNT, YENEEA. The germline V and J ends were trimmed by 0 bases and 1 base, with 13 bases remaining between them. The CDR3 has 16 amino acids. CDR3 coding DNA: TGTGCCAGCAGCTTAGATGGCGGAGTGAATTCCTACGAGCAGTACTTC. It yields the protein CASSLDGGVNSYEQYF.

The chain combines TRBV7-2 with TRBJ1-2; TRBD1 matches 10 bases. Unmatched junction bases numbered 3, after V lost 5 bases and J lost 0 bases. This CDR3 spans 15 amino acids. Germline V CDR1 and CDR2: SGHTA, FQGNSA. CDR3 DNA sequence: TGTGCCAGCAGCCCGACAGGGGGCGCTAACTATGGCTACACCTTC. Translating gives CASSPTGGANYGYTF.

This clone was seen just once. This chain's CDR3 is CASSPRTGTYEQYF. The CDR3 DNA reads TGTGCCAGCAGCCCACGAACAGGGACCTACGAGCAGTACTTC. The chain couples TRBV6-2 or TRBV6-3 to TRBJ2-7; D possibly corresponds to TRBD1 (6 bases). This CDR3 has 14 amino acids. Between the trimmed V and J ends, which lost 6 bases and 2 bases, there was a span of 14 bases. The V gene's germline CDR1 is MNHEY and CDR2 SVGEGT.

This sequence joins TRBV25-1 and TRBJ2-7; TRBD1 agrees at 7 bases. Trimming removed 3 bases from V and 2 bases from J; junction bases left unmatched: 4. Looked up from germline, CDR1 is MGHDK and CDR2 is SYGVNS. The CDR3 contains 14 residues. CDR3 nucleotides: TGTGCCAGCAGTGAGGGGGACAGTACCTACGAGCAGTACTTC. Its translation: CASSEGDSTYEQYF.

This chain uses TRBV7-2 with TRBJ2-1; 7 bases line up with TRBD2. Germline CDR1 is SGHTA and CDR2 is FQGNSA. The CDR3 is made up of 17 amino acids. Trimming removed 5 bases from V and 6 bases from J; junction bases left unmatched: 16. Here the CDR3 DNA reads TGTGCCAGCAGCCGGACCCAGCGGGAAGGGTTCGGCAATGAGCAGTTCTTC. It translates to CASSRTQREGFGNEQFF.

The J gene is TRBJ1-2, the V gene TRBV15; 7 nucleotides align to TRBD1. Germline V CDR1 and CDR2: LNHNV, YYDKDF (reference sequence). V shed 5 bases and J 7 bases; nucleotides not matched to a gene: 7. This CDR3 has 13 residues. This chain's CDR3 is CATSPGQFRGYTF. CDR3 DNA sequence: TGTGCCACCAGCCCGGGACAGTTTCGTGGCTACACCTTC.

The J gene is TRBJ2-1, the V gene TRBV18; TRBD1 matches at 9 bases. The length of the CDR3 is 19 residues. Losses at the gene ends were 4 bases for V and 4 bases for J; bases not matched to a gene: 17. Germline CDR1 KGHSH, CDR2 LQKENI. The CDR3 nucleotides read TGTGCCAGCTCACATTCACAGGGGGCAGAACTAGCAGCTTACAATGAGCAGTTCTTC. It encodes CASSHSQGAELAAYNEQFF.

The chain uses TRBV5-1 and TRBJ2-3; 8 nucleotides line up with TRBD1. Germline loops: CDR1 SGHRS, CDR2 YFSETQ. After removal of 8 bases from V and 2 bases from J, the junction contained 10 bases not matched to a gene. There are 15 residues in the CDR3. The CDR3 DNA follows: TGCGCCAGTGTGGGACAGGCGTCGTTCACAGATACGCAGTATTTT. Translated: CASVGQASFTDTQYF.

The chain links TRBV24-1 to TRBJ2-1; 7 bases fit TRBD2. The CDR3 runs 16 residues. CDR1 is KGHDR, CDR2 SFDVKD, per germline. Trimming at V came to 1 base and at J to 3 bases, leaving 5 bases not matched to a gene. The CDR3 nucleotides are TGTGCCACCAGTGATTTTAGGGCGGGAGACTACAATGAGCAGTTCTTC. This gives the protein CATSDFRAGDYNEQFF.

V usage is TRBV29-1 and J usage is TRBJ2-7; 8 bases map to TRBD1. With V trimmed by 5 bases and J by 5 bases, 8 bases remained unmatched. This CDR3 has 13 amino acids. Germline lookup yields CDR1 SQVTM and CDR2 ANQGSEA. CDR3 loop: CSVSVDRVDEQYF. In nucleotides, the CDR3 is TGCAGCGTTTCAGTGGACAGGGTTGACGAGCAGTACTTC.

This rearrangement joins TRBV3-1 (or the pseudogene TRBV3-2) to TRBJ1-1; D uncertain. The V gene's germline CDR1 is LGHDT and CDR2 YNNKEL (reference sequence). Trimming stripped 1 base from V and 10 bases from J, with 16 bases between. This CDR3 region has 14 residues. The CDR3 nucleotides read TGTGCCAGCAGCCAAGTCCCAAGAATAGGAGGAGCTTTCTTT. Translation gives CASSQVPRIGGAFF.

The chain is built from TRBV24-1 and TRBJ2-5; 8 bases match TRBD1. V was pared by 4 bases and J by 1 base, with 7 bases of the junction left unmatched. Germline loops: CDR1 KGHDR, CDR2 SFDVKD. The CDR3 loop spans 16 amino acids. CDR3: CATSEGGQGSQETQYF. The CDR3 region has the DNA TGTGCCACCAGTGAGGGTGGACAGGGCTCCCAAGAGACCCAGTACTTC.